This entry features one TCR beta chain sequence. This clone's antigen is unknown. No quality values exist for individual bases; no much larger clone is one base distant. Library preparation employed the immunoSEQ multiplex PCR assay. In most patients, genomic DNA was isolated using the Qiagen DNeasy Blood and Tissue Kit and sent frozen to Adaptive Biotechnologies for TCR sequencing. High-throughput TCR-beta CDR3 sequencing of genomic DNA from most patients was performed by Adaptive Biotechnologies. On the authors' methods: Adaptive's ImmunoSEQ software supplied the TCR sequencing data for approximately 18 patients, while MiXCR and VDJtools were used to process a few other patients. CD4 versus CD8 sorting errors were corrected by removing sequences found in both subsets at a frequency ratio below 5:1. CDR3 nucleotide sequences shared between donor and recipient were removed because the origin of such sequences could not be assigned. To count as alloreactive, a clone needed at least 2-fold expansion over unstimulated cells and a minimum CFSE-low frequency of 0.002% (template counts) or 0.001% (read counts). A clone was considered mappable if detected in the sequenced pre-transplant spleen, lymph node, or MLR CFSE-low populations of the donor or recipient. Cumulative frequency of alloreactive clones was calculated as a percentage of all sequences weighted by copy number. The immuneACCESS repertoire file appears here via TCRdb, limited to in-frame rearrangements. These files lack a portion of the clones; in checked studies, under half of the deficit traces to unresolved V genes, and the cause of the others is not known. V and J calls and clone size are given by that table; D and trimming were obtained from the DNA. The sample table holds 99,000 or so clones, of which roughly nine tenths were seen once. The ten most abundant clones make up around 0.9% of the sample.

This specimen's time point label, interpreted: cells obtained before transplantation from donor or recipient. CD3+CD4+ and CD3+CD8+ populations were FACS-sorted from unstimulated pre-transplant donor and recipient cells taken from spleen or lymph nodes. These data are taken from a study of graft-versus-host responses after intestinal transplantation (dated by TCRdb to the early 2020s). Regarding the complete study: Multivisceral, liver-intestinal, or isolated intestinal transplants were received by the recipients. Anti-thymocyte globulin induction was given to all recipients, followed by maintenance tacrolimus and steroids for about 3 years. After intestinal transplantation, graft-versus-host and host-versus-graft alloreactive T cell clones were followed in the graft, circulation and bone marrow using bulk TCR-beta CDR3 sequencing. To identify alloreactive clones, pre-transplant mixed lymphocyte reaction products were sequenced and then compared with unstimulated pre-transplant donor and recipient T cells. A cohort of approximately 23 intestinal transplant recipients, including one retransplant, was enrolled, and 3 patients lacking pretransplant specimens were excluded. Donor T cell macrochimerism was defined as a peak of at least 4% donor T cells among recipient peripheral blood mononuclear cells. Rather than going through the commercial service, samples from three later patients were sequenced in-house on an Illumina MiSeq and processed with MiXCR. Study-level results and caveats: Early after transplant, peak levels of circulating GvH clones were associated with declines in HvG clones. The relatively low number and heterogeneity of intestinal transplant patients limited the conclusions. High GvH to HvG T cell clonal ratios were observed in the allografts of patients with donor T cell macrochimerism. GvH clones turned up in recipient bone marrow, with some appearing earlier in ileal mucosa or blood, a pattern consistent with an intestinal mucosal origin.

According to the germline V gene, CDR1 reads MGHRA and CDR2 reads YSYEKL. From the cysteine up to the phenylalanine, the CDR3 has a length of 16 residues. Of the read, only the CDR3 DNA is kept; its 48 bases are in frame from base 1. The germline V end is reduced by 4 bases and the J end by 4 bases; junction bases left unmatched: 3. The sequence was obtained from a human donor who received an intestinal transplant. The chain uses TRBV4-1 and TRBJ2-3, with TRBD2 identical over 15 junction bases. The sequencing used unstimulated CD4+ T cells sorted from spleen or lymph node cells, collected before intestinal transplant. In nucleotides, the sequence is TGCGCCAGCAGCCCCGGACTAGCGGGGGGGCCAGATACGCAGTATTTT. Its translation is CASSPGLAGGPDTQYF.